Included here is one TCR beta chain sequence, with context. The data belong to a study of sequential checkpoint blockade in melanoma. Study information: Arm A got nivolumab then ipilimumab; arm B the reverse, 1:1. Both treatment sequences were followed by maintenance nivolumab.

Treatment of the sample: randomized to nivolumab then ipilimumab (arm A) or the reverse (arm B). None of the patients previously received DNA-damaging chemotherapy. Sorted cells were live CD3+CD8+, lacking CD19 and CD56, from PBMCs. This CDR3 spans 15 amino acids. The J segment lost 7 bases and the V segment lost 4 bases, leaving 6 bases of the junction unmatched. CDR1 is MGHRA and CDR2 is YSYEKL in the germline V gene. Some clones are missing from TCRdb's copy, which holds only in-frame ones; the method was immunoSEQ multiplex PCR. Of more than 15,000 clones listed, 55% to 80% are singletons. Source: CD8+ T cells sorted from blood (inferred from file names), taken from a patient given nivolumab and ipilimumab in sequence. The chain uses TRBV4-1 and TRBJ2-7; 14 bases map to TRBD2. The clonotype comes from a human donor with melanoma. CDR3 sequence (DNA): TGCGCCAGCAGCCCCGGACTAGCGGGAGGCCGGGAGCAGTACTTC. Amino acids: CASSPGLAGGREQYF.